One and the same sample provided the 7 T cell receptor beta chains below, sequenced in a study of T cells generated in artificial thymic organoids. Semi-nested PCR with reverse primers in the TRAC or TRBC constant regions amplified each chain separately. Using its own MiXCR run on the 5' RACE reads, TCRdb lists one record per CDR3 protein. The sample lists more than 8,000 distinct CDR3 sequences, 15% to 20% seen once, with roughly 1.4% in the top ten. Sequenced material: naive CD8+ T cells from the thymus. This sample's subset: CD3+TCRalphabeta+CD8SP T cells; for blood, CD45RO-CCR7+ naive CD8+ T cells. Receptor source: a human donor who gave cord blood stem cells for thymic organoid culture, a cardiac surgery patient who gave postnatal thymus, or a blood donor (not recorded which).

This clonotype was seen only a few times. CDR3 DNA sequence: TGTGCCAGCAGTCTATGGGCTGGGACGATTTACAATGAGCAGTTCTTC. Translated, it gives CASSLWAGTIYNEQFF. The rearrangement uses TRBV6-5 and TRBJ2-1, with D perhaps given as TRBD1 or TRBD2 (5 bases each). There are 16 residues in the CDR3. Germline CDR1 reads MNHEY; CDR2 reads SVGAGI. The ends were cut back, 5 bases at V and 4 bases at J, with 18 bases in the middle.

This rearrangement joins TRBV3-1 to TRBJ1-1; D may be TRBD1 (5 bases). With 4 bases removed from V and 6 bases from J, the gap between germline ends came to 9 bases. The germline V gene encodes CDR1 LGHDT and CDR2 YNNKEL (reference sequence). The CDR3 loop spans 12 amino acids. For the CDR3, the DNA is TGTGCCAGCAGCCCCCAAGGGGCTGAAGCTTTCTTT. Residues: CASSPQGAEAFF.

By its share, this clonotype is medium-sized. V and J are TRBV7-3 and TRBJ2-1; TRBD2 aligns across 9 bases. From germline, CDR1 is SGHTA and CDR2 FQGTGA. The V gene end was trimmed by 0 bases and the J gene end by 7 bases; junction bases not matched to a gene: 10. This CDR3 has 17 amino acids. The CDR3 reads CASSLTRAGGPRNEQFF. CDR3 DNA: TGTGCCAGCAGCTTAACGCGTGCGGGGGGGCCTCGGAATGAGCAGTTCTTC.

In its sample, this clonotype is medium-sized. J is TRBJ2-5 and V is TRBV27; 13 positions match TRBD2. The CDR3 loop spans 17 amino acids. V was pared by 2 bases and J by 0 bases, with 3 bases of the junction left unmatched. The germline V gene encodes CDR1 MNHEY and CDR2 SMNVEV (reference sequence). The CDR3 DNA reads TGTGCCAGCAGTTTAGCGACTAGCGGGGGGTACCAAGAGACCCAGTACTTC. Translated, it gives CASSLATSGGYQETQYF.

This clonotype appeared a few times. The J gene is TRBJ2-1, the V gene TRBV27; D gene ambiguous. The CDR3 is 12 residues long. Germline V gene data show CDR1 as MNHEY and CDR2 as SMNVEV (reference sequence). V lost 5 bases, J lost 8 bases, and 10 bases lay in between. CDR3 sequence: CASSTFGHEQFF. The CDR3 DNA sequence: TGTGCCAGCAGTACTTTTGGCCATGAGCAGTTCTTC.

As to this clonotype: A read error is possible here, since a much larger clone lies one base away. V and J are TRBV12-3 or TRBV12-4 and TRBJ1-1; no clear D gene. The CDR3 totals 16 residues. The chain's CDR3 is CASSPRWGTPNAEAFF. The CDR3 nucleotides are TGTGCCAGCAGTCCCCGTTGGGGAACCCCGAACGCTGAAGCTTTCTTT.

Within the sample, this clonotype is medium-sized. The chain uses TRBV4-1 and TRBJ2-3; 13 nucleotides agree with TRBD2. V lost 3 bases, J lost 4 bases, and 16 bases stayed unmatched. Per germline, CDR1 MGHRA and CDR2 YSYEKL. The CDR3 has 20 residues. CDR3 amino acids: CASSHAFGLAGEGPADTQYF. CDR3 in DNA: TGCGCCAGCAGCCACGCCTTTGGACTAGCGGGAGAAGGTCCCGCAGATACGCAGTATTTT.